One sample yielded the 25 T cell receptor beta chains listed below, sequenced in a study of T cells in women clearing cervical HPV infection (dated by TCRdb to the late 2010s). Receptor amplification or capture employed the immunoSEQ multiplex PCR assay. TCRdb limited this immuneACCESS table to in-frame rearrangements with V and J called. A share of clones is missing; checked studies link under half to unresolved V genes, and the rest is unexplained. Per the sample table, the count is 34,000 or so clones. The biggest ten clones account for around 4% of the sample. The sequencing input was blood buffy coat. The receptor source for this set is a woman aged 18-69 years with a cervical HPV16 infection that either progressed to CIN3+ or cleared (not recorded which).

Regarding this clone: The read falls 3 residues short of the CDR3 end, and the missing part is taken from the germline J gene. The J gene is TRBJ2-3, the V gene TRBV19; possibly TRBD1 for D (5 bases). This CDR3 comprises 13 residues. CDR1 is LNHDA, CDR2 SQIVND, per germline (reference sequence). The CDR3 is CASSTTGGQPQYF. CDR3 DNA (partial): TGTGCCAGTAGTACTACAGGCGGTCAGCCG.

In the case of this clone: The CDR3 end lies 3 residues beyond the end of the read and is filled in from the germline J gene. The chain links TRBV7-8 to TRBJ2-1; D possibly corresponds to TRBD1 (5 bases). There are 12 residues in the CDR3. The V gene's germline CDR1 is SGHVS and CDR2 FQNEAQ. The V gene lost 5 bases and the J gene lost 7 bases, with 9 bases spanning the gap. The sequenced part of the CDR3 DNA is TGTGCCAGCAGCCCGACAGATAATGAG. Translating it yields CASSPTDNE. The whole CDR3 protein is CASSPTDNEQFF. The full variable domain, with the rest looked up from reference TRBV7-8 and TRBJ2-1, is GAGVSQSPRYKVAKRGQDVALRCDPISGHVSLFWYQQALGQGPEFLTYFQNEAQLDKSGLPSDRFFAERPEGSVSTLKIQRTQQEDSAVYLCASSPTDNEQFFGPGTRLTVL.

Remarks on this clone: Read data end 3 residues before the CDR3 end; the end is taken from the germline J gene. This sequence joins TRBV20-1 and TRBJ1-5; TRBD1 matches 8 bases. In germline, CDR1 is DFQATT, CDR2 SNEGSKA (reference sequence). CDR3 length equals 16 residues. V was clipped by 4 bases and J by 3 bases; unmatched bases: 11. The CDR3 loop reads CSAKLQGALDNQPQHF. CDR3 DNA, as far as it was read: TGCAGTGCTAAACTGCAGGGGGCTCTAGACAATCAGCCC.

Remarks on this clone: Sequencing ends 3 residues short of the CDR3 end; the germline J gene provides the rest. The chain employs TRBV6-1 and TRBJ1-1, with a possible D match to TRBD1 (5 bases). This CDR3 has 15 residues. The germline CDR1 and CDR2 sequences are MNHNS and SASEGT. V shed 2 bases and J shed 1 base, with 11 bases lying between them. The chain's CDR3 is CASSELHGGNTEAFF. The covered CDR3 bases are TGTGCCAGCAGTGAACTCCACGGGGGGAACACTGAA.

A word on this clone: The observed sequence ends 3 residues before the CDR3 terminus, with the missing tail filled in from the germline J gene. The rearrangement joins TRBV11-2 to TRBJ2-1; 8 nucleotides align to TRBD2. Per the germline V gene, CDR1 is SGHAT and CDR2 is FQNNGV. The CDR3 consists of 15 residues. V was clipped by 2 bases and J by 7 bases; unmatched bases: 7. CDR3 DNA, as far as it was read: TGTGCCAGCAGCTTAAAAGGTCTAGCGGGTAATGAG. Encoded protein: CASSLKGLAGNE. The full CDR3 protein is CASSLKGLAGNEQFF. Using reference TRBV11-2 and TRBJ2-1 for the parts outside the CDR3, the full variable domain is EAGVAQSPRYKIIEKRQSVAFWCNPISGHATLYWYQQILGQGPKLLIQFQNNGVVDDSQLPKDRFSAERLKGVDSTLKIQPAKLEDSAVYLCASSLKGLAGNEQFFGPGTRLTVL.

Worth noting for this clone: Read data end 3 residues before the CDR3 end; the end is taken from the germline J gene. V usage is TRBV23-1 and J usage is TRBJ2-5; D is perhaps TRBD2 (6 bases). TRBV23-1 is known as an ORF, though its function is uncertain. This CDR3 spans 17 amino acids. Trimming took off 8 bases at V and 1 base at J, with 23 bases between the two ends. The sequenced part of the CDR3 DNA is TGCGCCAGCCCTCCGGAGGAGGGCCTGAGTAGCCAAGAGACC. Translation gives CASPPEEGLSSQET. The complete CDR3 reads CASPPEEGLSSQETQYF.

Details on this clone: The read finishes 3 residues shy of the CDR3 end, and the germline J gene is used to complete it. This sequence joins TRBV18 and TRBJ1-1, with TRBD1 matching 8 bases. Per the germline V gene, CDR1 is KGHSH and CDR2 is LQKENI. The ends lost 3 bases at V and 0 bases at J; junction bases unmatched: 3. The CDR3 runs to 15 residues. The CDR3 is CASSPRTGLNTEAFF. CDR3 DNA, as far as it was read: TGTGCCAGCTCACCCCGGACAGGGTTGAACACTGAA. The complete variable domain, with remaining parts taken from reference TRBV18 and TRBJ1-1, reads NAGVMQNPRHLVRRRGQEARLRCSPMKGHSHVYWYRQLPEEGLKFMVYLQKENIIDESGMPKERFSAEFPKEGPSILRIQQVVRGDSAAYFCASSPRTGLNTEAFFGQGTRLTVV.

A word on this clone: The missing CDR3 end, 3 residues past where the read stops, is filled in from the germline J gene. The gene calls are TRBV20-1 and TRBJ2-1; D perhaps matches TRBD1 (6 bases). Germline V gives CDR1 DFQATT, CDR2 SNEGSKA (reference sequence). The CDR3 length is 12 residues. Trimming removed 7 bases from V and 7 bases from J, with 14 bases in between. Here the CDR3 reads CSVTTQGNEQFF. The CDR3 DNA, read in part, is TGCAGTGTTACAACCCAGGGGAATGAG.

As concerns this clone: The read stops 3 residues short of the end of the CDR3; the missing end is completed from the germline J gene. This chain joins TRBV19 and TRBJ1-2; D not certain. The CDR3 runs to 14 residues. Germline V gene lookup returns CDR1 LNHDA and CDR2 SQIVND (reference sequence). The CDR3 DNA, read in part, is TGTGCCAGTAGCCTCGGCGGGAGAGCGTCCGAC. Protein: CASSLGGRASD. The whole CDR3 sequence reads CASSLGGRASDYTF.

Note on this clone: The read terminates 3 residues before the CDR3 end, so the remaining end is supplied by the germline J gene. V is TRBV29-1 and J is TRBJ2-1, with 8 bases matching TRBD1. This CDR3 is 15 amino acids long. V gave up 5 bases and J gave up 3 bases; unmatched junction bases: 9. Germline CDR1 and CDR2: SQVTM and ANQGSEA. CDR3 DNA, as far as it was read: TGCAGCGTTCCCCTTCCCGACAGGGGCTACAATGAG. This translates into CSVPLPDRGYNE. The whole CDR3 protein is CSVPLPDRGYNEQFF.

To note about this clone: The read is 3 residues too short to cover the CDR3 end, so that end is filled in from the germline J gene. The genes are TRBV6-1 and TRBJ2-1, with TRBD2 identical over 11 bases. The CDR3 contains 16 residues. The germline V gene encodes CDR1 MNHNS and CDR2 SASEGT. Trimming at V came to 0 bases and at J to 8 bases, leaving 6 bases not matched to a gene. The CDR3 DNA, read in part, is TGTGCCAGCAGTGAAGCGCGGCTAGCGGGAGGATATGAG. This translates into CASSEARLAGGYE. The whole CDR3 reads CASSEARLAGGYEQFF.

With regard to this clone: The sequenced fragment ends 3 residues before the CDR3 boundary, so the rest is inferred from the germline J gene. The rearrangement links TRBV4-1 to TRBJ2-3; the match to TRBD2 covers 10 bases. Germline CDR1 and CDR2: MGHRA and YSYEKL. J was trimmed by 5 bases and V by 0 bases; bases with no gene match: 5. This CDR3 has 16 amino acids. The chain's CDR3 is CASSQEDSGGQDTQYF. The CDR3 DNA, read in part, is TGCGCCAGCAGCCAAGAGGATAGCGGGGGGCAAGATACG.

Concerning this clone: The observed sequence ends 3 residues before the CDR3 terminus, with the missing tail filled in from the germline J gene. The V and J genes are TRBV19 and TRBJ2-3; TRBD1 matches 7 bases. Germline CDR1 reads LNHDA; CDR2 reads SQIVND (reference sequence). The CDR3 spans 15 residues. CDR3 DNA, as far as it was read: TGTGCCAGTAGTGCCCGGACAGGATGGGGTCAGCCG. This codes for CASSARTGWGQP. Given in full, the CDR3 is CASSARTGWGQPQYF.

About this clone: From the germline J gene comes the end of the CDR3, since the read stops 3 residues before it. This rearrangement joins TRBV7-2 to TRBJ2-4, with D possibly being TRBD2 (6 bases). This CDR3 is built from 13 residues. The germline CDR1 and CDR2 sequences are SGHTA and FQGNSA. The CDR3 bases that were read are TGTGCCAGCAGACACCCGGGACTGTATATT. As protein: CASRHPGLYI. The full CDR3 protein reads CASRHPGLYIQYF.

About this clone: The CDR3 is cut off 3 residues early in the read; its end comes from the germline J gene. This chain links TRBV18 with TRBJ2-2; a possible D gene is TRBD1 (6 bases). Germline CDR1 is KGHSH and CDR2 is LQKENI. The length of the CDR3 is 16 residues. CDR3 DNA (partial): TGTGCCAGCTCACCACGAGGGGGATCAACTAATGAAAAG. This sequence encodes CASSPRGGSTNEK. The full-length CDR3 reads as CASSPRGGSTNEKLFF.

Notes on this clone: Read sequence stops 3 residues before the CDR3 end, and the germline J gene provides the missing end. The chain uses TRBV30 and TRBJ2-5; D gene unclear. The V gene lost 1 base and the J gene lost 4 bases, with 10 bases spanning the gap. The CDR3 is made up of 13 amino acids. CDR1 is GTSNPN, CDR2 SVGIG, per germline (reference sequence). The CDR3 sequence is CAWSGRPGETQYF. Incomplete CDR3 DNA: TGTGCCTGGAGTGGTCGGCCGGGAGAGACC.

Turning to this clone: The CDR3 end falls 3 residues outside the read, so it is completed with the germline J gene. This chain joins TRBV18 and TRBJ2-1; D is possibly TRBD2 (6 bases). Germline CDR1 KGHSH, CDR2 LQKENI. This CDR3 has 14 residues. V was clipped by 5 bases and J by 4 bases, with 12 bases between them. The CDR3 protein is CASSGRGLYNEQFF. The covered CDR3 bases are TGTGCCAGCTCAGGGCGGGGACTTTACAATGAG.

The CDR3 here is CASRTSGQETQYF. CDR3 DNA, as far as it was read: TGTGCCAGCAGGACTAGCGGGCAAGAGACC. The chain joins TRBV6-2 or TRBV6-3 to TRBJ2-5; TRBD2 agrees at 10 bases. Coverage ceases 3 residues before the CDR3 finishes, and the germline J gene fills in the end. The CDR3 extends over 13 amino acids. J was trimmed by 2 bases and V by 6 bases; bases with no gene match: 0. The germline V gene encodes CDR1 MNHEY and CDR2 SVGEGT.

On this clone: Read sequence stops 3 residues before the CDR3 end, and the germline J gene provides the missing end. This sequence joins TRBV5-4 and TRBJ2-2; D call uncertain. V dropped 0 bases and J dropped 0 bases, with 9 bases sitting between them. Germline CDR1 is SGHNT and CDR2 is YYREEE (reference sequence). The CDR3 consists of 16 residues. The CDR3 sequence is CASSLGQVANTGELFF. Partial CDR3 DNA: TGTGCCAGCAGCTTGGGTCAGGTCGCGAACACCGGGGAG. Complete variable domain (other parts from reference TRBV5-4 and TRBJ2-2): ETGVTQSPTHLIKTRGQQVTLRCSSQSGHNTVSWYQQALGQGPQFIFQYYREEENGRGNFPPRFSGLQFPNYSSELNVNALELDDSALYLCASSLGQVANTGELFFGEGSRLTVL.

Points on this clone: The read ends 3 residues before the CDR3 terminus; that terminus is restored from the germline J gene. The gene calls are TRBV25-1 and TRBJ1-2; possibly TRBD1 for D (6 bases). The V end was cut by 7 bases, the J end by 4 bases, with 16 bases between. CDR3 length: 14 residues. Germline V lookup: CDR1 MGHDK, CDR2 SYGVNS. The sequenced CDR3 bases are TGTGCCAGCACTTCGACAGGTACTGGCTATGGC. This sequence encodes CASTSTGTGYG. The entire CDR3 sequence reads CASTSTGTGYGYTF.

In the case of this clone: The CDR3 extends 3 residues past the end of the read, so its final part is completed from the germline J gene. The V gene is TRBV19, the J gene TRBJ2-2; 7 nucleotides line up with TRBD1. The CDR3 is made up of 10 amino acids. Trimming at V came to 9 bases and at J to 10 bases, leaving 2 bases not matched to a gene. Germline assignment: CDR1 LNHDA and CDR2 SQIVND (reference sequence). The CDR3 protein is CARDRAELFF. The CDR3 bases that were read are TGTGCCAGAGACAGGGCGGAG.

Remarks on this clone: The read ends 3 residues shy of where the CDR3 ends; the end is completed using the germline J gene. The V and J genes are TRBV6-2 or TRBV6-3 and TRBJ1-3; 8 positions match TRBD1. V lost 5 bases to trimming and J lost 7 bases; unmatched junction nucleotides: 7. The CDR3 runs to 14 residues. Germline V lookup: CDR1 MNHEY, CDR2 SVGEGT. The sequenced CDR3 bases are TGTGCCAGCAGTATCCAGGGGGCGGTCAACACC. This sequence encodes CASSIQGAVNT. The complete CDR3 sequence is CASSIQGAVNTIYF.

Turning to this clone: The read terminates 3 residues before the CDR3 end, so the remaining end is supplied by the germline J gene. The chain joins TRBV7-9 to TRBJ1-2, with D tentatively TRBD1 (5 bases). The CDR3 consists of 15 residues. Germline CDR1 is SEHNR and CDR2 is FQNEAQ (reference sequence). This CDR3 is CASSFYEEQGVGYTF. CDR3 DNA (partial): TGTGCCAGCAGCTTTTACGAAGAGCAGGGAGTCGGC.

With respect to this clone: Sequencing ends 3 residues short of the CDR3 end; the germline J gene provides the rest. J is TRBJ2-5 and V is TRBV30; D is perhaps TRBD1 or TRBD2 (5 bases each). CDR3 length: 13 amino acids. Germline lookup yields CDR1 GTSNPN and CDR2 SVGIG (reference sequence). Trimming took 0 bases from V and 4 from J, leaving 9 bases between them. The part of the CDR3 DNA that was read is TGTGCCTGGAGTGTGCCAGGGAGAGAGACC. It translates to CAWSVPGRET. The complete CDR3 reads CAWSVPGRETQYF.

About this clone itself: The read ends 3 residues before the CDR3 terminus; that terminus is restored from the germline J gene. This chain links TRBV19 with TRBJ1-4, with D maybe TRBD1 (6 bases). From germline, CDR1 is LNHDA and CDR2 SQIVND (reference sequence). V lost 2 bases, J lost 5 bases, and 18 bases lay in between. The CDR3 covers 17 residues. The CDR3 DNA, read in part, is TGTGCCAGTAGTATAATGCGAAGACAGGCGGTCAATGAAAAA. Translated, it gives CASSIMRRQAVNEK. The whole CDR3 is CASSIMRRQAVNEKLFF.